The 29 T cell receptor beta chains below were found in one sample sequenced in a study of blood T cell dynamics during melanoma immunotherapy. Time point defined: week 3, after first cycle of checkpoint inhibitor. Here immunoSEQ multiplex PCR was the method, and the copy in TCRdb shows in-frame clones only, minus some. Here the sample spans roughly 14,000 clones, around 88% being singletons. Sequenced material: blood, taken from a patient treated with checkpoint blockade. Receptor source: a human donor with melanoma.

This clone was recorded once. CDR3 protein: CASSLITTGGSTQYF. The CDR3 nucleotides read TGCGCCAGCAGCTTGATCACCACCGGGGGGAGTACGCAGTATTTT. J is TRBJ2-3 and V is TRBV5-1; 7 positions agree with TRBD2. Germline V CDR1 and CDR2: SGHRS, YFSETQ. The CDR3 contains 15 residues. V dropped 1 base and J dropped 8; count of bases not matched to a gene: 10.

The chain has TRBV7-2 and TRBJ1-2; TRBD1 is a possible D gene (6 bases). CDR1 SGHTA and CDR2 FQGNSA come from the germline V gene. CDR3 length equals 14 residues. Trimming removed 8 bases from V and 4 bases from J, with 17 bases in between. The CDR3 sequence: CASASRGGRYGYTF. In nucleotides, the CDR3 is TGTGCCAGCGCATCTAGAGGGGGACGCTATGGCTACACCTTC.

The rearrangement links TRBV2 to TRBJ2-5; 12 bases are a match to TRBD2. Germline-derived CDR1 and CDR2 are SNHLY and FYNNEI. The CDR3 is made up of 16 amino acids. J gave up 2 bases and V 5 bases, and 6 bases lay outside the gene matches. In nucleotides, the CDR3 is TGTGCCAGCAGTCCCGGACTAGCGGGACCACAAGAGACCCAGTACTTC. It specifies CASSPGLAGPQETQYF.

The chain uses TRBV28 and TRBJ1-4; the D gene is possibly TRBD1 (5 bases). CDR3 length: 12 amino acids. The germline V gene encodes CDR1 MDHEN and CDR2 SYDVKM. With 9 bases removed from V and 8 bases from J, the gap between germline ends came to 13 bases. The CDR3 DNA follows: TGTGCCAGTAACGAGAAGGGGGAAAAACTGTTTTTT. This codes for CASNEKGEKLFF. The whole variable domain, remainder taken from reference TRBV28 and TRBJ1-4, is DVKVTQSSRYLVKRTGEKVFLECVQDMDHENMFWYRQDPGLGLRLIYFSYDVKMKEKGDIPEGYSVSREKKERFSLILESASTNQTSMYLCASNEKGEKLFFGSGTQLSVL.

The chain recombines TRBV6-1 with TRBJ1-1; unclear D gene. This CDR3 comprises 12 residues. V lost 10 bases and J 6 bases, leaving 15 bases between the germline ends. The germline V gene has CDR1 MNHNS and CDR2 SASEGT. The CDR3 reads CAIAFRQSEAFF. CDR3 DNA sequence: TGTGCCATCGCCTTTCGCCAATCTGAAGCTTTCTTT.

J is TRBJ2-7 and V is TRBV13, with 7 bases that match TRBD1. The V gene end was trimmed by 0 bases and the J gene end by 0 bases; junction bases not matched to a gene: 2. Per germline, CDR1 PRHDT and CDR2 FYEKMQ (reference sequence). The CDR3 runs 15 residues. The DNA for the CDR3 is TGTGCCAGCAGCTTAGGGGCAGGGGGCTCCTACGAGCAGTACTTC. This sequence encodes CASSLGAGGSYEQYF.

This clone was detected a few times. The chain joins TRBV7-8 to TRBJ2-3; D is possibly TRBD2 (6 bases). V lost 1 base and J 2 bases, leaving 13 bases between the germline ends. This CDR3 comprises 16 residues. Looked up from germline, CDR1 is SGHVS and CDR2 is FQNEAQ. CDR3 sequence (DNA): TGTGCCAGCAGCTTAGGTAGACTAGTTGTCACAGATACGCAGTATTTT. Encoded protein: CASSLGRLVVTDTQYF.

The chain employs TRBV28 and TRBJ2-7; no reliable D call. This CDR3 spans 12 amino acids. CDR1 and CDR2 from the germline V gene are MDHEN and SYDVKM. V lost 8 bases and J lost 4, with 12 bases in between. The CDR3 DNA sequence: TGTGCCAGCGGTCCTCACATGTACGAGCAGTACTTC. It yields the protein CASGPHMYEQYF.

A single count supports this clone. The chain employs TRBV19 and TRBJ2-2, with D perhaps given as TRBD1 or TRBD2 (5 bases each). In germline, CDR1 is LNHDA, CDR2 SQIVND (reference sequence). Trimming took 4 bases from V and 6 from J, leaving 12 bases between them. CDR3 length: 14 residues. CDR3 sequence reads: CASSRDQSPGELFF. The DNA of the CDR3 is TGTGCCAGTAGTAGGGACCAAAGCCCCGGGGAGCTGTTTTTT.

The chain combines TRBV7-9 with TRBJ1-4; D remains unclear. The V and J ends lost 4 bases and 0 bases respectively, with 9 bases between them. This CDR3 is built from 15 residues. Per germline, CDR1 SEHNR and CDR2 FQNEAQ (reference sequence). CDR3 amino acids: CASSSAAATNEKLFF. The CDR3, as DNA: TGTGCCAGCAGCTCCGCAGCCGCAACTAATGAAAAACTGTTTTTT.

V and J are TRBV19 and TRBJ2-7, with 7 bases that match TRBD1. The ends lost 5 bases at V and 2 bases at J; junction bases unmatched: 6. Germline-derived CDR1 and CDR2 are LNHDA and SQIVND (reference sequence). The CDR3 covers 14 residues. CDR3 sequence (DNA): TGTGCCAGTAGTCCCAGGGGGAGAGCCTACGAGCAGTACTTC. Its protein product is CASSPRGRAYEQYF.

The chain joins TRBV11-2 to TRBJ2-1; 11 bases line up with TRBD2. Germline values: CDR1 SGHAT, CDR2 FQNNGV. This CDR3 region has 16 residues. V lost 5 bases to trimming and J lost 6 bases; unmatched junction nucleotides: 9. Here the CDR3 reads CASSLQLAGVGNEQFF. The DNA for the CDR3 is TGTGCCAGCAGCCTTCAACTAGCGGGAGTAGGCAATGAGCAGTTCTTC.

This clone was picked up a small number of times. In DNA, the CDR3 is TGTGCCAGCAGTTCCGGGACAGGGGGGGGCAATGAGCAGTTCTTC. This sequence encodes CASSSGTGGGNEQFF. This rearrangement joins TRBV28 to TRBJ2-1, with 11 bases lining up with TRBD1. Germline V lookup: CDR1 MDHEN, CDR2 SYDVKM. This CDR3 has 15 amino acids. V dropped 4 bases and J dropped 6; count of bases not matched to a gene: 5. The full variable domain, its missing parts supplied by reference TRBV28 and TRBJ2-1, is DVKVTQSSRYLVKRTGEKVFLECVQDMDHENMFWYRQDPGLGLRLIYFSYDVKMKEKGDIPEGYSVSREKKERFSLILESASTNQTSMYLCASSSGTGGGNEQFFGPGTRLTVL.

This sequence joins TRBV19 and TRBJ1-1; tentative D call: TRBD1 (6 bases). CDR3 size: 18 residues. V shed 6 bases and J shed 0 bases, with 23 bases lying between them. The germline V gene has CDR1 LNHDA and CDR2 SQIVND (reference sequence). The CDR3 DNA is TGTGCCAGTAGCCCAAGGGGGTTTCAGACGGTGATGAACACTGAAGCTTTCTTT. This gives the protein CASSPRGFQTVMNTEAFF.

This chain joins TRBV14 and TRBJ2-5; 8 bases match TRBD2. Germline V gives CDR1 SGHDN, CDR2 FVKESK. V was clipped by 5 bases and J by 11 bases; unmatched bases: 13. CDR3 size: 14 residues. CDR3 nucleotides: TGTGCCAGCAGCTCTTTTAGCGGGGCCGTGGAGCAGTACTTC. This translates into CASSSFSGAVEQYF.

The chain couples TRBV9 to TRBJ2-1, with TRBD2 matching over 12 bases. The CDR3 runs to 17 residues. J was trimmed by 6 bases and V by 0 bases; bases with no gene match: 7. Germline assignment: CDR1 SGDLS and CDR2 YYNGEE. CDR3 sequence reads: CASSVELAGGPRNEQFF. Here the CDR3 DNA reads TGTGCCAGCAGCGTAGAACTAGCGGGAGGCCCTCGCAATGAGCAGTTCTTC.

The gene calls are TRBV7-2 and TRBJ1-1; 7 nucleotides line up with TRBD1. Germline CDR1 and CDR2: SGHTA and FQGNSA. This CDR3 has 14 residues. J was trimmed by 3 bases and V by 4 bases; bases with no gene match: 5. This CDR3 is CASSSQGPDTEAFF. CDR3 coding DNA: TGTGCCAGCAGCTCACAGGGGCCAGACACTGAAGCTTTCTTT.

This sequence joins TRBV19 and TRBJ2-7; D perhaps matches TRBD2 (6 bases). V shed 7 bases and J shed 2 bases, with 12 bases lying between them. Germline V gene sequence: CDR1 LNHDA, CDR2 SQIVND (reference sequence). This CDR3 has 13 residues. The CDR3 is CASNMGLAYEQYF. The CDR3 DNA is TGTGCCAGTAATATGGGACTCGCCTACGAGCAGTACTTC. Variable domain in full (rest from reference TRBV19 and TRBJ2-7): DGGITQSPKYLFRKEGQNVTLSCEQNLNHDAMYWYRQDPGQGLRLIYYSQIVNDFQKGDIAEGYSVSREKKESFPLTVTSAQKNPTAFYLCASNMGLAYEQYFGPGTRLTVT.

V usage is TRBV9 and J usage is TRBJ2-7, with D perhaps TRBD2 (5 bases). This CDR3 has 15 amino acids. Trimming removed 0 bases at V and 4 bases at J, with 14 bases between. In germline, CDR1 is SGDLS, CDR2 YYNGEE. CDR3 amino acids: CASSVGNGENYEQYF. The CDR3 DNA reads TGTGCCAGCAGCGTAGGTAACGGGGAGAATTACGAGCAGTACTTC.

The chain carries TRBV2 and TRBJ2-7; 7 nucleotides line up with TRBD2. J lost 3 bases, V lost 7 bases, and 21 bases had no gene match. CDR1 is SNHLY and CDR2 is FYNNEI in the germline V gene. The CDR3 has 18 amino acids. Here the CDR3 DNA reads TGTGCCAGCACCCCTGGGTCAGGGAGGGCCCTCACTCACTACGAGCAGTACTTC. Protein sequence: CASTPGSGRALTHYEQYF.

The V call is TRBV28, the J call TRBJ1-1; no definite D call. The CDR3 extends over 12 amino acids. V shed 5 bases and J shed 0 bases, with 4 bases lying between them. Germline V gene lookup returns CDR1 MDHEN and CDR2 SYDVKM. CDR3 coding DNA: TGTGCCAGCAGTCCCGTGAACACTGAAGCTTTCTTT. Its translation is CASSPVNTEAFF. The full variable domain, rest sourced from reference TRBV28 and TRBJ1-1, is DVKVTQSSRYLVKRTGEKVFLECVQDMDHENMFWYRQDPGLGLRLIYFSYDVKMKEKGDIPEGYSVSREKKERFSLILESASTNQTSMYLCASSPVNTEAFFGQGTRLTVV.

The genes are TRBV28 and TRBJ2-3, with TRBD2 identical over 7 bases. The CDR3 covers 15 residues. Germline values: CDR1 MDHEN, CDR2 SYDVKM. Germline trimming cut 4 bases from V and 4 bases from J; bases unmatched to any gene: 8. CDR3 bases: TGTGCCAGCAGTTCCCGAGGACTAGGGTCAGATACGCAGTATTTT. Translation: CASSSRGLGSDTQYF.

This rearrangement joins TRBV9 to TRBJ2-7; tentatively, D is TRBD2 (5 bases). Germline CDR1 is SGDLS and CDR2 is YYNGEE. CDR3 length: 14 amino acids. V lost 2 bases and J lost 0, with 9 bases in between. In DNA form, the CDR3 reads TGTGCCAGCAGCGTGGACTGGAGCTCCTACGAGCAGTACTTC. Its translation: CASSVDWSSYEQYF.

This rearrangement joins TRBV7-9 to TRBJ1-2, with 8 bases aligning to TRBD1. V lost 5 bases and J lost 6; bases outside the gene matches: 11. This CDR3 comprises 15 residues. Germline assignment: CDR1 SEHNR and CDR2 FQNEAQ (reference sequence). This CDR3 is CASSPPWTGMDGYTF. In DNA form, the CDR3 reads TGTGCCAGCAGCCCTCCCTGGACAGGGATGGATGGCTACACCTTC.

The chain recombines TRBV7-6 with TRBJ1-2; possibly TRBD1 for D (6 bases). The ends were cut back, 0 bases at V and 7 bases at J, with 12 bases in the middle. The CDR3 consists of 14 residues. Germline loops: CDR1 SGHVS, CDR2 FNYEAQ. The CDR3 DNA reads TGTGCCAGCAGCTTAGCGGGGGGGGCTATTGGCTACACCTTC. Its protein is CASSLAGGAIGYTF.

The rearrangement links TRBV28 to TRBJ2-7; D might be TRBD1 or TRBD2, each matching 5 bases. CDR1 is MDHEN and CDR2 is SYDVKM in the germline V gene. CDR3 length: 15 amino acids. Trimming removed 7 bases at V and 6 bases at J, with 22 bases between. The CDR3 DNA sequence: TGTGCCAGCACCCTTGGTGGGACGGGGATGGGCGAGCAGTACTTC. It translates to CASTLGGTGMGEQYF.

This chain uses TRBV28 with TRBJ2-7, with D possibly matching TRBD1 (5 bases). Trimming removed 8 bases at V and 2 bases at J, with 10 bases between. The CDR3 loop spans 12 amino acids. Germline V gene sequence: CDR1 MDHEN, CDR2 SYDVKM. Here the CDR3 DNA reads TGTGCCAGCCTGGGGCAGGCCTACGAGCAGTACTTC. Its protein product is CASLGQAYEQYF.

The chain recombines TRBV5-1 with TRBJ2-7; 11 positions match TRBD2. The CDR3 extends over 19 amino acids. J lost 0 bases, V lost 0 bases, and 11 bases had no gene match. The germline V gene encodes CDR1 SGHRS and CDR2 YFSETQ. The DNA for the CDR3 is TGCGCCAGCAGCTTGGGAGTAGCGGGAGGGCTTGGGGGCTCCTACGAGCAGTACTTC. It specifies CASSLGVAGGLGGSYEQYF.

The gene calls are TRBV29-1 and TRBJ2-1; D is unclear. The germline V and J ends were trimmed by 3 bases and 8 bases, with 11 bases remaining between them. CDR1 and CDR2 from the germline V gene are SQVTM and ANQGSEA. The CDR3 loop spans 12 amino acids. CDR3 DNA: TGCAGCGTTGAGGGATCTGAGTATGAGCAGTTCTTC. Its protein is CSVEGSEYEQFF.